This T cell receptor (beta chain) originates from a study of blood T cell repertoires in COVID-19. Repertoires were generated with immunoSEQ multiplex PCR, while TCRdb's copy carries only in-frame clones and drops some. The repertoire holds under 300,000 clones, with about 73% as singletons. Germline V lookup: CDR1 MNHEY, CDR2 SVGAGI. CDR3 length equals 14 residues. The junction had 4 bases not matched to a gene; V was cut back by 7 bases and J by 1 base. This sequence originates from an elderly woman with acute or convalescent COVID-19. The rearrangement links TRBV6-5 to TRBJ2-3, with 8 positions matching TRBD2. The sequenced material came from peripheral blood. The CDR3 sequence: CASIPRGGTDTQYF. The CDR3 nucleotides are TGTGCCAGCATCCCGCGGGGGGGCACAGATACGCAGTATTTT.